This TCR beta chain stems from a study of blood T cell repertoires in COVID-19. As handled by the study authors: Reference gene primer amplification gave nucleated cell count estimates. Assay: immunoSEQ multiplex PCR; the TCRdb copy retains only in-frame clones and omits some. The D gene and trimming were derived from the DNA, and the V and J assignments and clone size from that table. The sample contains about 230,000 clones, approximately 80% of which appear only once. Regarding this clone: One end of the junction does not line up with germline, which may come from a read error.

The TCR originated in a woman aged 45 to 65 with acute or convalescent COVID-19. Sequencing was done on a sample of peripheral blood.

CDR3 amino acids: CSAREVRAF. CDR3 sequence (DNA): TGCAGTGCTAGAGAAGTCAGGGCCTTT. The chain recombines TRBV20-1 with TRBJ1-1, with a tentative D call TRBD1 (5 bases). Germline assignment: CDR1 DFQATT and CDR2 SNEGSKA (reference sequence). This CDR3 comprises 9 residues.